The rows below give T cell receptor beta chains drawn from one sample of a study of cytomegalovirus exposure and HLA in healthy donors. This table comes from immunoSEQ multiplex PCR, and its TCRdb copy is limited to in-frame clones, with some not included. The sample totals more than 130,000 clones; its top ten clones hold 2% to 3%. The sample comprised PBMCs. These receptors came from a man aged 40-50 years in good health and CMV-seronegative. Both conserved end residues are trimmed from each CDR3.

v_gene	j_gene	CDR3aa
TRBV19	TRBJ2-2	ASNMGGPSTGELF
TRBV4-2	TRBJ1-2	ASSQVGDRVLLGYGYT
TRBV7-2	TRBJ1-5	ASSGGGAGNQPQH
TRBV5-1	TRBJ2-3	ASSSTGTSGGKDTQY
TRBV5-1	TRBJ2-3	ATFTTGMRQDTQY
TRBV6-6	TRBJ1-2	ASSYTRQPTWGYT
TRBV28	TRBJ2-3	AAYNSVGTRTSGGAGTDTQY
TRBV28	TRBJ1-4	ASSPPVLGELF
TRBV9	TRBJ2-3	ASSPYLASTDTQY
TRBV28	TRBJ2-5	ASSRGSWDQETQY
TRBV12-5	TRBJ2-5	ASDGGDGRETQY
TRBV11-1	TRBJ1-2	ASSILTGGGYT
TRBV5-6	TRBJ2-1	ASSLGQLSNNEQF
TRBV6-5	TRBJ2-7	ASSYSDRVDEQY
TRBV19	TRBJ1-1	ASRDGPHRGTEAF
TRBV19	TRBJ2-2	ASYPGQGVADTGELF
TRBV11-2	TRBJ2-3	ASSPTTTGGNTQY
TRBV6-4	TRBJ1-6	ASSERAGTRSLH